This T cell receptor (beta chain) was identified during a study of cytomegalovirus exposure and HLA in healthy donors. The PCR contained 60 Vbeta and 13 Jbeta primers. Profiled with immunoSEQ multiplex PCR; TCRdb holds only in-frame clones, not every one. The sample contains approximately 180,000 clones, 84% of which appear only once. Study-level findings and limits: In vitro data verified a few CMV-associated chains as specific for CMV antigens. Prior analysis indicated that the majority of TCR beta V segments exhibited productivity approximately 90% or approximately 30% of the time.

As concerns this clone: Its antigen remains unidentified.

Per germline, CDR1 SQVTM and CDR2 ANQGSEA. V shed 4 bases and J shed 7 bases, with 10 bases lying between them. The CDR3 length is 11 residues. The sequenced sample was PBMCs. The V call is TRBV29-1, the J call TRBJ2-5, with a possible D match to TRBD2 (6 bases). The sequence derives from a man in his late teens or twenties in good health and CMV-seronegative. Written as DNA, the CDR3 is TGCAGCGTTGTTGGGGGAGGGACCCAGTACTTC. This encodes CSVVGGGTQYF. The whole variable domain, filled in from reference TRBV29-1 and TRBJ2-5, reads SAVISQKPSRDICQRGTSLTIQCQVDSQVTMMFWYRQQPGQSLTLIATANQGSEATYESGFVIDKFPISRPNLTFSTLTVSNMSPEDSSIYLCSVVGGGTQYFGPGTRLLVL.